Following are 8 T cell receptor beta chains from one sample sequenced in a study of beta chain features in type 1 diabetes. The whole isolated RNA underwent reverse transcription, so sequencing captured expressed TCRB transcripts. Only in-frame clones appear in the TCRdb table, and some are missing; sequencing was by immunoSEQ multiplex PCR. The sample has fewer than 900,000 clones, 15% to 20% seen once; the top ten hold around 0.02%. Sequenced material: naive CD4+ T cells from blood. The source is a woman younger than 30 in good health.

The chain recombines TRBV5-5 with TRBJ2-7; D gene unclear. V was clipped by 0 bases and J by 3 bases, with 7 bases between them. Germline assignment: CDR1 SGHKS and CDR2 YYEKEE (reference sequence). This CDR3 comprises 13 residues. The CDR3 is CASSLVSSYEQYF. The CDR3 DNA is TGTGCCAGCAGCTTGGTTAGTAGCTACGAGCAGTACTTC.

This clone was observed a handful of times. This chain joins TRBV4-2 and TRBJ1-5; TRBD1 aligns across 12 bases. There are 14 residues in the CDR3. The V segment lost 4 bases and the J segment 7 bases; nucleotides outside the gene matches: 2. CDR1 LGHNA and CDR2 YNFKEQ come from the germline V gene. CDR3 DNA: TGTGCCAGCAGCCCAGGGACAGGGGGCCAGCCCCAGCATTTT. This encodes CASSPGTGGQPQHF.

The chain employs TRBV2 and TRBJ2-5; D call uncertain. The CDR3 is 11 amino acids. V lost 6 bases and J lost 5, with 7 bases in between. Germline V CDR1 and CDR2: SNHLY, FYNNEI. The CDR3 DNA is TGTGCCAGCAGACCCCAGGAGACCCAGTACTTC. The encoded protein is CASRPQETQYF.

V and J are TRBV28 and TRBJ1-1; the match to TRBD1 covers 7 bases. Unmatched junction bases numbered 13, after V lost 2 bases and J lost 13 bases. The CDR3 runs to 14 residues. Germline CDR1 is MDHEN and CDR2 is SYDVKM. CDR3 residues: CASSLVMGEGAFFF. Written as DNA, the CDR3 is TGTGCCAGCAGTTTAGTAATGGGAGAGGGGGCTTTTTTCTTT.

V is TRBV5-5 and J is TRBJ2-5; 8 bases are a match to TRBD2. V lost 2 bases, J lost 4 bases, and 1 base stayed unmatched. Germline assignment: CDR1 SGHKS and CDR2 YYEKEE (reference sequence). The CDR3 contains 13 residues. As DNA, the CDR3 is TGTGCCAGCAGCTTCGCGGGAGGAGAGACCCAGTACTTC. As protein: CASSFAGGETQYF.

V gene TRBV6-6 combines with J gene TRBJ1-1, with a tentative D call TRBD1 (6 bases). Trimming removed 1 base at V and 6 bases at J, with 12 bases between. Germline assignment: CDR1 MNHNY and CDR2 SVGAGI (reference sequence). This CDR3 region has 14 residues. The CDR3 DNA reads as TGTGCCAGCAGTTACTGGAGAGGGGGGTCTGAAGCTTTCTTT. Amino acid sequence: CASSYWRGGSEAFF.

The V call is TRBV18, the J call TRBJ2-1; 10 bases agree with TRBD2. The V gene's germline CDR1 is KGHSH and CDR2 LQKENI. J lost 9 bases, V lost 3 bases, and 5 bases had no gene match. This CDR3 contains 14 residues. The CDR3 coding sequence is TGTGCCAGCTCACCTCCTAGCGGGAGTACTGAGCAGTTCTTC. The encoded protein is CASSPPSGSTEQFF.

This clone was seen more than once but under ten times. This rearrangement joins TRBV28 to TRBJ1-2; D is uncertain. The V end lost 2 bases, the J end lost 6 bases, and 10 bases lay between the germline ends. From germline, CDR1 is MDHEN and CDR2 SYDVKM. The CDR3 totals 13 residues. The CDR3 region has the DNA TGTGCCAGCAGTTTACCGGGGATGAATGGCTACACCTTC. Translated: CASSLPGMNGYTF.